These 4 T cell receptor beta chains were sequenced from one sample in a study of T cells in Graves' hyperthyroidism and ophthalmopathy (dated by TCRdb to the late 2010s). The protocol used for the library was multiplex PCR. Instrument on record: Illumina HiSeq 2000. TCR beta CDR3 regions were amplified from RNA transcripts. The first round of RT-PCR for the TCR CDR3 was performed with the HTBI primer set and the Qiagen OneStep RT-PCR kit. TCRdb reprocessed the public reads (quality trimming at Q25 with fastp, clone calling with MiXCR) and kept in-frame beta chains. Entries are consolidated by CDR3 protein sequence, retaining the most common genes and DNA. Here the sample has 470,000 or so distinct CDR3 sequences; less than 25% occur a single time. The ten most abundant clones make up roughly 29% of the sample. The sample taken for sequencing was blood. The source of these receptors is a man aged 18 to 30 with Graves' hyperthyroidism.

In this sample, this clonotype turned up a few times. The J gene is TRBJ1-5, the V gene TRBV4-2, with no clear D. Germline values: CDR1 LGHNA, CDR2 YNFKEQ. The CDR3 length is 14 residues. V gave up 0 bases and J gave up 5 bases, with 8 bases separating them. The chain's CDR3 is CASSQDLRYQPQHF. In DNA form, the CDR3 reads TGTGCCAGCAGCCAAGATCTCCGTTATCAGCCCCAGCATTTT.

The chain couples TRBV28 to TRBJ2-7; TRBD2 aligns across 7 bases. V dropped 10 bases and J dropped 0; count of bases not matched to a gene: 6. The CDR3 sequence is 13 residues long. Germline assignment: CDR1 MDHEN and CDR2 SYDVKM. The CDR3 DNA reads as TGTGCCACGGGACTACCTAGCTCCTACGAGCAGTACTTC. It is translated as CATGLPSSYEQYF.

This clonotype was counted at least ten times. The CDR3 sequence is CASSAKDRGGTEAFF. For the CDR3, the DNA is TGTGCCAGCAGCGCTAAAGACAGGGGAGGAACTGAAGCTTTCTTT. The chain combines TRBV9 with TRBJ1-1; 8 nucleotides line up with TRBD1. Germline loops: CDR1 SGDLS, CDR2 YYNGEE. The CDR3 has 15 amino acids. After removal of 3 bases from V and 5 bases from J, the junction contained 9 bases not matched to a gene.

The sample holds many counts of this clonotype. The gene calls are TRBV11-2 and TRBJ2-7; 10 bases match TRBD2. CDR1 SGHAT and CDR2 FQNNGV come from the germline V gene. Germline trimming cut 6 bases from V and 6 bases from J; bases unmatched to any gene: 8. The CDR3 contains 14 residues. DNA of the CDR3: TGTGCCAGCAGGTTTAGCGGGGGGCCGTCCGAGCAGTACTTC. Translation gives CASRFSGGPSEQYF.